These 27 T cell receptor beta chains were all obtained from the same sample, sequenced in a study of T cell repertoires in cytomegalovirus infection. TCRdb re-analysed the reads in MiXCR, keeping a single row per CDR3 protein. The sample lists 500,000 or so distinct CDR3 sequences; approximately 17% were seen once. The sequencing sample was made of CD8+ T cells from PBMCs. These receptors all stem from a human donor in good health (CMV status not recorded). Some clones in this sample may be carry-over from other donors' samples.

This clonotype has only a few counts. This sequence joins TRBV3-1 and TRBJ1-2; 8 nucleotides match TRBD1. V was pared by 0 bases and J by 3 bases, with 6 bases of the junction left unmatched. This CDR3 comprises 16 residues. From germline, CDR1 is LGHDT and CDR2 YNNKEL (reference sequence). The DNA of the CDR3 is TGTGCCAGCAGCCAAGACAGGGGGCAGAGCTACTATGGCTACACCTTC. It specifies CASSQDRGQSYYGYTF.

This clonotype came up a few times. The chain employs TRBV29-1 and TRBJ2-7; the D gene is possibly TRBD1 (6 bases). V shed 0 bases and J shed 6 bases, with 15 bases lying between them. This CDR3 region has 14 residues. Germline CDR1 SQVTM, CDR2 ANQGSEA. In nucleotides, the CDR3 is TGCAGCGTTGAAGAGGTGGGGGCGGGTAGCGAGCAGTACTTC. It is translated as CSVEEVGAGSEQYF.

The chain links TRBV27 to TRBJ2-1, with 12 bases matching TRBD2. Germline CDR1 reads MNHEY; CDR2 reads SMNVEV (reference sequence). V shed 11 bases, J shed 7 bases, and the junction held 12 bases outside the gene matches. The CDR3 is made up of 15 amino acids. This CDR3 is CASHPGLAGGNEQFF. CDR3 sequence (DNA): TGTGCCTCCCACCCAGGGCTAGCGGGAGGGAATGAGCAGTTCTTC.

The rearrangement joins TRBV6-6 to TRBJ1-5; 12 nucleotides agree with TRBD1. Trimming cost V 6 bases and J 7 bases; bases outside gene matches: 4. Germline CDR1 reads MNHNY; CDR2 reads SVGAGI (reference sequence). This CDR3 contains 14 residues. CDR3: CASSEGQGAQPQHF. As DNA, the CDR3 is TGTGCCAGCAGCGAGGGACAGGGGGCACAGCCCCAGCATTTT.

This clonotype was detected only a few times. J is TRBJ2-2 and V is TRBV7-9, with D possibly TRBD1 on 5 matching bases. The germline V and J ends were trimmed by 2 bases and 5 bases, with 15 bases remaining between them. This CDR3 has 16 residues. CDR1 is SEHNR, CDR2 FQNEAQ, per germline (reference sequence). Written as DNA, the CDR3 is TGTGCCAGCAGCTTAATCGGGCAGGGAAAAACCGGGGAGCTGTTTTTT. Translated, it gives CASSLIGQGKTGELFF. Supplemented by reference TRBV7-9 and TRBJ2-2, the full variable domain reads DTGVSQNPRHKITKRGQNVTFRCDPISEHNRLYWYRQTLGQGPEFLTYFQNEAQLEKSRLLSDRFSAERPKGSFSTLEIQRTEQGDSAMYLCASSLIGQGKTGELFFGEGSRLTVL.

The chain links TRBV7-9 to TRBJ2-5; 10 positions match TRBD2. V lost 3 bases and J lost 4; bases outside the gene matches: 11. CDR3 length: 17 amino acids. Germline loops: CDR1 SEHNR, CDR2 FQNEAQ (reference sequence). DNA for the CDR3: TGTGCCAGCAGCTTCCGGCCGCCTAGCGGGGGCGGAGAGACCCAGTACTTC. Amino acids: CASSFRPPSGGGETQYF.

This clonotype was observed a few times. DNA of the CDR3: TGCAGCGTTGCCCTGACAGAAAGGCGCGGCTATGGCTACACCTTC. This codes for CSVALTERRGYGYTF. This chain links TRBV29-1 with TRBJ1-2; weak D call: TRBD1 (5 bases). Germline lookup yields CDR1 SQVTM and CDR2 ANQGSEA. CDR3 length: 15 residues. V dropped 4 bases and J dropped 4 bases, with 19 bases sitting between them.

This clonotype was counted between two and nine times. The chain carries TRBV4-2 and TRBJ2-7; no reliable D call. The CDR3 is 15 amino acids. Trimming took off 1 base at V and 3 bases at J, with 13 bases between the two ends. Germline V CDR1 and CDR2: LGHNA, YNFKEQ. This CDR3 is CASSQVAALRYEQYF. The CDR3 region has the DNA TGTGCCAGCAGCCAAGTGGCAGCCTTACGCTACGAGCAGTACTTC.

There are a few counts of this clonotype. The V gene is TRBV9, the J gene TRBJ2-7; D is uncertain. CDR3 length: 15 amino acids. CDR1 SGDLS and CDR2 YYNGEE come from the germline V gene. The ends were cut back, 4 bases at V and 0 bases at J, with 14 bases in the middle. The CDR3 sequence: CASSSGGGSSYEQYF. The CDR3 DNA sequence: TGTGCCAGCAGCTCCGGTGGCGGTAGCTCCTACGAGCAGTACTTC. The entire variable domain, with the rest obtained from reference TRBV9 and TRBJ2-7, is as follows: DSGVTQTPKHLITATGQRVTLRCSPRSGDLSVYWYQQSLDQGLQFLIQYYNGEERAKGNILERFSAQQFPDLHSELNLSSLELGDSALYFCASSSGGGSSYEQYFGPGTRLTVT.

This clonotype was seen only a few times. The rearrangement joins TRBV2 to TRBJ2-7; 7 nucleotides align to TRBD1. Losses at the gene ends were 5 bases for V and 3 bases for J; bases not matched to a gene: 16. Germline assignment: CDR1 SNHLY and CDR2 FYNNEI. CDR3 length: 17 amino acids. CDR3 amino acids: CASSSGTAAPGDYEQYF. CDR3 nucleotides: TGTGCCAGCAGTTCCGGGACAGCCGCCCCGGGTGACTACGAGCAGTACTTC.

This clonotype has ten or more counts. This chain connects TRBV27 to TRBJ2-1; 9 nucleotides line up with TRBD2. V lost 2 bases to trimming and J lost 4 bases; unmatched junction nucleotides: 9. The CDR3 has 17 amino acids. Germline assignment: CDR1 MNHEY and CDR2 SMNVEV (reference sequence). The CDR3 DNA is TGTGCCAGCAGTTTACCGGAGCGGGAGGAGGGATACAATGAGCAGTTCTTC. It translates to CASSLPEREEGYNEQFF.

The chain has TRBV2 and TRBJ2-3, with 12 nucleotides matching TRBD2. This CDR3 has 18 amino acids. V dropped 6 bases and J dropped 0; count of bases not matched to a gene: 10. Germline assignment: CDR1 SNHLY and CDR2 FYNNEI. The CDR3 sequence is CASRKLWTSGESTDTQYF. CDR3 nucleotides: TGTGCCAGCAGGAAACTTTGGACTAGCGGGGAGAGCACAGATACGCAGTATTTT.

Only a few counts were recorded for this clonotype. Likely a read error: the CDR3 ends without its conserved phenylalanine or tryptophan. The DNA is left out, because the CDR3 cannot be placed on it with certainty; the CDR3 is given as TCRdb lists it. The chain couples TRBV6-1 to TRBJ1-2. Germline CDR1 reads MNHNS; CDR2 reads SASEGT. The CDR3 is 11 residues long, ends included. The CDR3: CASSEALLGRL.

This clonotype was picked up many times. This sequence joins TRBV15 and TRBJ2-1, with 10 bases that match TRBD1. Germline lookup yields CDR1 LNHNV and CDR2 YYDKDF (reference sequence). V was clipped by 1 base and J by 7 bases; unmatched bases: 7. The CDR3 consists of 16 residues. The CDR3 DNA reads as TGTGCCACCAGCAGAGGGGGGACAGGGGTGAGAAATGAGCAGTTCTTC. Its translation: CATSRGGTGVRNEQFF.

The DNA for the CDR3 is TGTGCCAGCTCACCACAGGAGAATTCCTACAATGAGCAGTTCTTC. It is translated as CASSPQENSYNEQFF. The chain employs TRBV18 and TRBJ2-1, with unresolved D. V dropped 1 base and J dropped 1 base, with 8 bases sitting between them. The length of the CDR3 is 15 residues. The germline CDR1 and CDR2 sequences are KGHSH and LQKENI.

V usage is TRBV20-1 and J usage is TRBJ2-7, with 7 bases fitting TRBD1. This CDR3 is 17 amino acids long. V gave up 8 bases and J gave up 0 bases; unmatched junction bases: 19. CDR1 DFQATT and CDR2 SNEGSKA come from the germline V gene (reference sequence). CDR3 bases: TGCAGTACCGAAGACCGAAGGGGGCCTTTGAGCTCCTACGAGCAGTACTTC. This gives the protein CSTEDRRGPLSSYEQYF.

This chain uses TRBV7-9 with TRBJ1-6; TRBD1 agrees at 7 bases. With V trimmed by 5 bases and J by 5 bases, 9 bases remained unmatched. The CDR3 totals 16 residues. Germline CDR1 reads SEHNR; CDR2 reads FQNEAQ (reference sequence). The CDR3 bases are TGTGCCAGCAGCCCACTGACAGGGAGGGATAATTCACCCCTCCACTTT. The encoded protein is CASSPLTGRDNSPLHF.

This chain uses TRBV18 with TRBJ1-1; weak D call: TRBD1 (5 bases). The V end was cut by 2 bases, the J end by 1 base, with 17 bases between. The CDR3 totals 17 residues. Germline V gene data show CDR1 as KGHSH and CDR2 as LQKENI. The CDR3 region is CASSPSPPGHENTEAFF. DNA of the CDR3: TGTGCCAGCTCACCATCCCCCCCCGGACACGAGAACACTGAAGCTTTCTTT.

This chain connects TRBV5-1 to TRBJ1-1; the D gene is possibly TRBD1 (6 bases). The V and J ends lost 7 bases and 0 bases respectively, with 13 bases between them. The CDR3 covers 14 residues. The V gene's germline CDR1 is SGHRS and CDR2 YFSETQ. The CDR3 protein is CASAGAGMNTEAFF. Written as DNA, the CDR3 is TGCGCCAGCGCGGGGGCCGGGATGAACACTGAAGCTTTCTTT.

This rearrangement joins TRBV5-4 to TRBJ2-3; tentative D call: TRBD1 (8 bases). V lost 3 bases to trimming and J lost 4 bases, with 15 bases between them. Germline V gene data show CDR1 as SGHNT and CDR2 as YYREEE (reference sequence). This CDR3 has 15 residues. The CDR3 loop is CASSSTGEGPDTQYF. CDR3 coding DNA: TGTGCCAGCAGCTCGACAGGGGAGGGCCCAGATACGCAGTATTTT.

Many counts were recorded for this clonotype. The chain combines TRBV7-3 with TRBJ2-3, with D uncertain. The CDR3 length is 12 residues. Deletions cut 4 bases from V and 6 bases from J, with 8 bases between. CDR1 SGHTA and CDR2 FQGTGA come from the germline V gene. The CDR3 here is CASSYGVDTQYF. The CDR3 DNA sequence: TGTGCCAGCAGCTATGGGGTGGATACGCAGTATTTT.

This clonotype was seen a few times. The chain links TRBV6-6 to TRBJ2-2, with a weak D call TRBD1 (6 bases). V was clipped by 4 bases and J by 7 bases, with 22 bases between them. The germline V gene has CDR1 MNHNY and CDR2 SVGAGI (reference sequence). The CDR3 covers 17 residues. This CDR3 reads CASSSRRGVVGSGELFF. The CDR3, as DNA: TGTGCCAGCAGTTCCCGCAGGGGAGTGGTGGGGAGCGGGGAGCTGTTTTTT.

This clonotype was seen a few times. As DNA, the CDR3 is TGCGCCAGCAGCTCACCCGACAGGGGAGGGGCCTACGAGCAGTACTTC. This encodes CASSSPDRGGAYEQYF. This chain connects TRBV5-1 to TRBJ2-7; TRBD1 might be the D (8 bases). This CDR3 has 16 residues. V was pared by 3 bases and J by 2 bases, with 18 bases between. Germline V gene data show CDR1 as SGHRS and CDR2 as YFSETQ.

This clonotype occurred many times. The chain's CDR3 is CASSSGTFLAKNIQYF. The CDR3 nucleotides read TGTGCCAGCAGTTCCGGGACATTTCTAGCCAAAAACATTCAGTACTTC. This sequence joins TRBV28 and TRBJ2-4; D possibly corresponds to TRBD1 (6 bases). V lost 4 bases, J lost 0 bases, and 13 bases lay in between. Germline lookup yields CDR1 MDHEN and CDR2 SYDVKM. CDR3 length equals 16 residues.

This clonotype was counted many times. This chain joins TRBV7-9 and TRBJ2-7, with a tentative D call TRBD2 (6 bases). There are 13 residues in the CDR3. V lost 8 bases and J lost 3, with 14 bases in between. Per germline, CDR1 SEHNR and CDR2 FQNEAQ (reference sequence). The CDR3 DNA sequence: TGTGCCAGCCGCCGGGAGAGTTTCTACGAGCAGTACTTC. Protein sequence: CASRRESFYEQYF.

This chain joins TRBV7-9 and TRBJ1-1, with D perhaps TRBD1 (6 bases). V lost 7 bases and J 4 bases, leaving 22 bases between the germline ends. The germline V gene encodes CDR1 SEHNR and CDR2 FQNEAQ (reference sequence). This CDR3 is 16 amino acids long. The DNA of the CDR3 is TGTGCCAGCACTGTGGGGGGGGCCGGATCGGGCACTGAAGCTTTCTTT. Protein: CASTVGGAGSGTEAFF. Full variable domain (outside the CDR3, taken from reference TRBV7-9 and TRBJ1-1): DTGVSQNPRHKITKRGQNVTFRCDPISEHNRLYWYRQTLGQGPEFLTYFQNEAQLEKSRLLSDRFSAERPKGSFSTLEIQRTEQGDSAMYLCASTVGGAGSGTEAFFGQGTRLTVV.

The chain has TRBV20-1 and TRBJ2-5; 11 nucleotides agree with TRBD2. This CDR3 spans 17 amino acids. Germline lookup yields CDR1 DFQATT and CDR2 SNEGSKA (reference sequence). The junction had 10 bases not matched to a gene; V was cut back by 0 bases and J by 4 bases. Written as DNA, the CDR3 is TGCAGTGCTAGAGATCTGGGTAGCGGGAGGGCCCTAGAGACCCAGTACTTC. Protein: CSARDLGSGRALETQYF.